These T cell receptor beta chains were read from a single sample in a study of blood T cell repertoires in COVID-19. Some clones are missing from TCRdb's copy, which holds only in-frame ones; the method was immunoSEQ multiplex PCR. Among 75,000 to 85,000 clones listed, about 88% were seen once. Sequenced: peripheral blood. The receptors derive from a human donor in a cohort sampled during active COVID-19. Both conserved end residues are part of each CDR3. A D gene is named only where the DNA matches it firmly. Clone size is shown for a subset of rows, as once, few, many or a class of expanded clone.

j_call: TRBJ1-4; v_call: TRBV9; d_call: TRBD1; clone_size: .; cdr3_nt: TGTGCCAGCAGCGTTGGGGTACAGGGGACGAGGGAAAAACTGTTTTTT; cdr3_aa: CASSVGVQGTREKLFF
j_call: TRBJ1-5; v_call: TRBV6-5; d_call: .; clone_size: .; cdr3_nt: TGTGCCAGCAGTTCAGACCACGGGGGTCAGCCCCAGCATTTT; cdr3_aa: CASSSDHGGQPQHF
j_call: TRBJ2-7; v_call: TRBV19; d_call: TRBD1; clone_size: .; cdr3_nt: TGTGCCAGTAGTCCGACAGGGGGCGATTACGAGCAGTACTTC; cdr3_aa: CASSPTGGDYEQYF
j_call: TRBJ1-4; v_call: TRBV28; d_call: .; clone_size: .; cdr3_nt: TGTGCCAGCAGCAGGACAGTTAATGAAAAACTGTTTTTT; cdr3_aa: CASSRTVNEKLFF
j_call: TRBJ1-2; v_call: TRBV28; d_call: .; clone_size: .; cdr3_nt: TGTGCCAGCAGAAGGCAGGGGAGAGGGAACTATGGCTACACCTTC; cdr3_aa: CASRRQGRGNYGYTF
j_call: TRBJ2-1; v_call: TRBV12-3/TRBV12-4; d_call: .; clone_size: few; cdr3_nt: TGTGCCAGCAGTAGCCCAGGGGCCGATGAGCAGTTCTTC; cdr3_aa: CASSSPGADEQFF
j_call: TRBJ2-7; v_call: TRBV6-1; d_call: .; clone_size: .; cdr3_nt: TGTGCCAGCAGTGAACAGGGCTACGAGCAGTACTTC; cdr3_aa: CASSEQGYEQYF
j_call: TRBJ2-2; v_call: TRBV6-2/TRBV6-3; d_call: .; clone_size: .; cdr3_nt: TGTGCCAGCAGTTACACTGGACGGGGAGAAACCGGGGAGCTGTTTTTT; cdr3_aa: CASSYTGRGETGELFF
j_call: TRBJ1-6; v_call: TRBV6-5; d_call: .; clone_size: .; cdr3_nt: TGTGCCATCTCGGGGGGGGTGCCCTATAATTCACCCCTCCACTTT; cdr3_aa: CAISGGVPYNSPLHF
j_call: TRBJ1-2; v_call: TRBV15; d_call: .; clone_size: .; cdr3_nt: TGTGCCACCAGCAGAGACAGGGGAAACTATGGCTACACCTTC; cdr3_aa: CATSRDRGNYGYTF
j_call: TRBJ2-5; v_call: TRBV5-1; d_call: TRBD2; clone_size: .; cdr3_nt: TGCGCCAGCAGCATTGCTAGCGGGGGGGGAGAGACCCAGTACTTC; cdr3_aa: CASSIASGGGETQYF
j_call: TRBJ1-3; v_call: TRBV7-8; d_call: .; clone_size: .; cdr3_nt: TGTGCCAGCAGCTTTGACAGTGACTCTGGAAACACCATATATTTT; cdr3_aa: CASSFDSDSGNTIYF
j_call: TRBJ2-7; v_call: TRBV28; d_call: .; clone_size: .; cdr3_nt: TGTGCCAGCATGCGGTCTTACGAGCAGTACTTC; cdr3_aa: CASMRSYEQYF
j_call: TRBJ1-1; v_call: TRBV2; d_call: .; clone_size: .; cdr3_nt: TGTGCCAGCGGCAGGGAATCGGACACTGAAGCTTTCTTT; cdr3_aa: CASGRESDTEAFF
j_call: TRBJ1-2; v_call: TRBV7-3; d_call: .; clone_size: .; cdr3_nt: TGTGCCAGCAGCTTAACTCCAGCAGGGGCTAACTATGGCTACACCTTC; cdr3_aa: CASSLTPAGANYGYTF
j_call: TRBJ1-4; v_call: TRBV18; d_call: .; clone_size: .; cdr3_nt: TGTGCCAGCTCACAGGGACTTTATAATGAAAAACTGTTTTTT; cdr3_aa: CASSQGLYNEKLFF
j_call: TRBJ1-2; v_call: TRBV28; d_call: .; clone_size: .; cdr3_nt: TGTGCCAGCAGTGAGGCGACGGGAGCTAACTATGGCTACACCTTC; cdr3_aa: CASSEATGANYGYTF
j_call: TRBJ2-7; v_call: TRBV10-3; d_call: TRBD1; clone_size: once; cdr3_nt: TGTGCCATCAGTGAGGGGCCGCCCACAGGGGCCTACGAGCAGTACTTC; cdr3_aa: CAISEGPPTGAYEQYF
j_call: TRBJ1-6; v_call: TRBV21-1; d_call: .; clone_size: once; cdr3_nt: TGTGCCAGCAGCAAAGGGACAGGCGAGTGTTCACCCCTCCACTTT; cdr3_aa: CASSKGTGECSPLHF
j_call: TRBJ1-2; v_call: TRBV2; d_call: TRBD1; clone_size: .; cdr3_nt: TGTGCCAGCAGTGAGGGACAGAGATACTATGGCTACACCTTC; cdr3_aa: CASSEGQRYYGYTF
j_call: TRBJ2-2; v_call: TRBV4-3; d_call: .; clone_size: .; cdr3_nt: TGCGCCAGCAGCCCACAGGGTAGGTCCGGGGAGCTGTTTTTT; cdr3_aa: CASSPQGRSGELFF
j_call: TRBJ2-3; v_call: TRBV9; d_call: TRBD2; clone_size: .; cdr3_nt: TGTGCCAGCAGCGCAGGACTAGCGGGAAGGACAGATACGCAGTATTTT; cdr3_aa: CASSAGLAGRTDTQYF
j_call: TRBJ1-1; v_call: TRBV11-2; d_call: TRBD1; clone_size: .; cdr3_nt: TGTGCCAGCAGCCCTGGACAGGGGGCCAAAGCTTTCTTT; cdr3_aa: CASSPGQGAKAFF
j_call: TRBJ2-1; v_call: TRBV16; d_call: .; clone_size: .; cdr3_nt: TGTGCCAGCAGCCACAGAGACAGCTACAATGAGCAGTTCTTC; cdr3_aa: CASSHRDSYNEQFF
j_call: TRBJ1-6; v_call: TRBV7-3; d_call: .; clone_size: few; cdr3_nt: TGTGCCAGCAGCTTAAGTGACAGGCCGAATTCACCCCTCCACTTT; cdr3_aa: CASSLSDRPNSPLHF
j_call: TRBJ2-1; v_call: TRBV19; d_call: .; clone_size: once; cdr3_nt: TGTGCCAGTAGACGCGGGGGCGCCGACAATGAGCAGTTCTTC; cdr3_aa: CASRRGGADNEQFF
j_call: TRBJ1-2; v_call: TRBV7-3; d_call: .; clone_size: .; cdr3_nt: TGTGCCAGCAGCTACACAATGACTGTAGACTATGGCTACACCTTC; cdr3_aa: CASSYTMTVDYGYTF
j_call: TRBJ2-7; v_call: TRBV6-5; d_call: .; clone_size: .; cdr3_nt: TGTGCCAGCAGTTCTAGCGTATACTACGAGCAGTACTTC; cdr3_aa: CASSSSVYYEQYF
j_call: TRBJ2-2; v_call: TRBV30; d_call: .; clone_size: .; cdr3_nt: TGTGCCTGGAGGCGGACAATGGACGGGGAGCTGTTTTTT; cdr3_aa: CAWRRTMDGELFF
j_call: TRBJ2-3; v_call: TRBV30; d_call: .; clone_size: .; cdr3_nt: TGTGCCTGGAGTGCTATGGGACACCTTACAGATACGCAGTATTTT; cdr3_aa: CAWSAMGHLTDTQYF
j_call: TRBJ2-3; v_call: TRBV3-1/TRBV3-2; d_call: TRBD2; clone_size: .; cdr3_nt: TGTGCCAGCAGCCAGACTAGCGGGGGGCTCTCGCGGGGTACGCAGTATTTT; cdr3_aa: CASSQTSGGLSRGTQYF
j_call: TRBJ2-7; v_call: TRBV27; d_call: TRBD2; clone_size: .; cdr3_nt: TGTGCCAGCAGTTTAGGGGGGGACCTCTACGAGCAGTACTTC; cdr3_aa: CASSLGGDLYEQYF
j_call: TRBJ2-3; v_call: TRBV6-5; d_call: TRBD2; clone_size: .; cdr3_nt: TGTGCCAGCAGTTACTCGCCTAGCGGGAGCGATACGCAGTATTTT; cdr3_aa: CASSYSPSGSDTQYF
j_call: TRBJ1-5; v_call: TRBV5-5; d_call: .; clone_size: .; cdr3_nt: TGTGCCAGCAGCTTTTCCCCCGGGGATGGGCAGCCCCAGCATTTT; cdr3_aa: CASSFSPGDGQPQHF
j_call: TRBJ1-3; v_call: TRBV5-4; d_call: .; clone_size: .; cdr3_nt: TGTGCCAGCAGCTTGGCGGCAGGGTTCTCTGGAAACACCATATATTTT; cdr3_aa: CASSLAAGFSGNTIYF
j_call: TRBJ2-1; v_call: TRBV5-1; d_call: .; clone_size: .; cdr3_nt: TGCGCCAGCAGCTTCAACGGGGATGAGCAGTTCTTC; cdr3_aa: CASSFNGDEQFF
j_call: TRBJ2-3; v_call: TRBV7-3; d_call: TRBD2; clone_size: once; cdr3_nt: TGTGCCAGCAGCTCTAGCGGGGGGAGGGATACGCAGTATTTT; cdr3_aa: CASSSSGGRDTQYF
j_call: TRBJ1-1; v_call: TRBV6-5; d_call: .; clone_size: once; cdr3_nt: TGTGCCAGCAGTTACGAGGCCGGAATCACTGAAGCTTTCTTT; cdr3_aa: CASSYEAGITEAFF
j_call: TRBJ2-1; v_call: TRBV5-4; d_call: TRBD2; clone_size: .; cdr3_nt: TGTGCCAGCAGCTTGACAAGCGGGGACTACAATGAGCAGTTCTTC; cdr3_aa: CASSLTSGDYNEQFF
j_call: TRBJ1-4; v_call: TRBV29-1; d_call: TRBD1; clone_size: .; cdr3_nt: TGCAGCGTTGAAACAGGGACAGCAACTAATGAAAAACTGTTTTTT; cdr3_aa: CSVETGTATNEKLFF
j_call: TRBJ2-1; v_call: TRBV3-1/TRBV3-2; d_call: TRBD1; clone_size: once; cdr3_nt: TGTGCCAGCAGCCAATCCAATCTGGGCAGGGGGCAGGTTGAGCAGTTCTTC; cdr3_aa: CASSQSNLGRGQVEQFF
j_call: TRBJ1-1; v_call: TRBV10-3; d_call: .; clone_size: .; cdr3_nt: TGTGCCATCAGGGGGACAAACTACACTGAAGCTTTCTTT; cdr3_aa: CAIRGTNYTEAFF